The T cell receptor (beta chain) under discussion was sequenced for a study of OX40 agonist ivuxolimab in advanced cancers. This CDR3 contains 17 residues. Germline assignment: CDR1 SGDLS and CDR2 YYNGEE. The germline V and J ends were trimmed by 3 bases and 4 bases, with 19 bases remaining between them. About this clone: Its antigen is unidentified.

Repertoires were generated with immunoSEQ multiplex PCR, while TCRdb's copy carries only in-frame clones and drops some. The sample has roughly 76,000 clones; roughly 86% are singletons. The study, taken as a whole, reports: At doses 0.1 to 3.0 mg/kg, CD4+ and CD8+ clones expanded.

The J gene is TRBJ2-2, the V gene TRBV9; D could derive from TRBD1 or TRBD2 (5 bases each). The starting material was CD4+ or CD8+ T cells sorted from blood, obtained in a trial of the OX40 agonist ivuxolimab. The TCR originated in an adult with an advanced solid tumor such as melanoma, head and neck, liver or kidney cancer. The CDR3 loop is CASSATWDRRITGELFF. The CDR3 region has the DNA TGTGCCAGCAGCGCAACTTGGGACCGAAGAATCACCGGGGAGCTGTTTTTT.